A single sample gave rise to the 8 T cell receptor beta chains below, sequenced in a study of cytomegalovirus exposure and HLA in healthy donors. Primers for the PCR totalled 60 Vbeta and 13 Jbeta. Using immunoSEQ multiplex PCR, the repertoire was profiled, and TCRdb retains in-frame clones only, with some absent. The sample yields around 130,000 clones, just under 80% seen once. The sequencing input was PBMCs. These receptor sequences come from a man aged 25-45 years in good health and CMV-seronegative.

The J gene is TRBJ2-7, the V gene TRBV2; TRBD1 aligns across 8 bases. V was clipped by 4 bases and J by 12 bases; unmatched bases: 17. This CDR3 comprises 15 residues. Germline CDR1 and CDR2: SNHLY and FYNNEI. The CDR3 here is CASSVQGGEGGKPYF. Written as DNA, the CDR3 is TGTGCCAGCAGTGTACAGGGGGGTGAAGGTGGGAAACCGTACTTC.

As DNA, the CDR3 is TGTGCCAGCAGCAAAGAACAGGGGGTCTGGACTGAAGCTTTCTTT. This encodes CASSKEQGVWTEAFF. The rearrangement links TRBV9 to TRBJ1-1; 8 bases are shared with TRBD1. The CDR3 runs to 15 residues. In germline, CDR1 is SGDLS, CDR2 YYNGEE. J lost 5 bases, V lost 4 bases, and 10 bases had no gene match. The entire variable domain, with the rest obtained from reference TRBV9 and TRBJ1-1, is as follows: DSGVTQTPKHLITATGQRVTLRCSPRSGDLSVYWYQQSLDQGLQFLIQYYNGEERAKGNILERFSAQQFPDLHSELNLSSLELGDSALYFCASSKEQGVWTEAFFGQGTRLTVV.

J is TRBJ2-7 and V is TRBV29-1; D may be TRBD2 (6 bases). Germline V lookup: CDR1 SQVTM, CDR2 ANQGSEA. This CDR3 region has 13 residues. Trimming pared 5 bases from V and 2 bases from J, leaving 13 bases between. The CDR3 DNA follows: TGCAGCGTTAGGGTTCCGGGGGCCTACGAGCAGTACTTC. Encoded protein: CSVRVPGAYEQYF.

V and J are TRBV4-2 and TRBJ2-3, with 9 bases fitting TRBD2. The germline CDR1 and CDR2 sequences are LGHNA and YNFKEQ. The CDR3 sequence is 17 residues long. Germline trimming cut 0 bases from V and 4 bases from J; bases unmatched to any gene: 8. In DNA, the CDR3 is TGTGCCAGCAGCCAAGAACTTAGCGGGGGAGACGCAGATACGCAGTATTTT. Its translation: CASSQELSGGDADTQYF.

V is TRBV18 and J is TRBJ2-1, with 9 bases that match TRBD1. The CDR3 is made up of 15 amino acids. Germline trimming cut 4 bases from V and 8 bases from J; bases unmatched to any gene: 9. CDR1 is KGHSH, CDR2 LQKENI, per germline. The CDR3 DNA reads as TGTGCCAGCTCACACCGGGACAGGGTATGGGATGAGCAGTTCTTC. This codes for CASSHRDRVWDEQFF.

The gene calls are TRBV6-5 and TRBJ2-7, with a possible D match to TRBD2 (6 bases). Germline V CDR1 and CDR2: MNHEY, SVGAGI. The CDR3 is 13 amino acids. Trimming pared 3 bases from V and 9 bases from J, leaving 15 bases between. CDR3 loop: CASSYPGARGQYF. CDR3 bases: TGTGCCAGCAGTTATCCGGGAGCCCGGGGGCAGTACTTC.

V usage is TRBV20-1 and J usage is TRBJ1-5; 7 bases map to TRBD1. Germline CDR1 reads DFQATT; CDR2 reads SNEGSKA (reference sequence). The CDR3 has 10 residues. The CDR3 DNA is TGCATACAGGGGTGTCAGCCCCAGCATTTT. This encodes CIQGCQPQHF.

The chain links TRBV4-3 to TRBJ2-7, with 9 bases identical to TRBD1. Germline assignment: CDR1 LGHNA and CDR2 YSLEER. The trim removed 0 bases at V and 4 bases at J, leaving 4 bases unmatched. The CDR3 is 15 amino acids. The DNA of the CDR3 is TGCGCCAGCAGCCAAGACCGGGACAGGGAGTACGAGCAGTACTTC. This sequence encodes CASSQDRDREYEQYF.